This TCR beta chain was recorded in a study of response to subunit inactivated influenza vaccine. The CDR3 has 13 amino acids. Trimming removed 3 bases at V and 5 bases at J, with 11 bases between. CDR1 SGHRS and CDR2 YFSETQ come from the germline V gene. This clonotype was seen a few times. Using its own MiXCR run on the RT-PCR reads, TCRdb lists one record per CDR3 protein. This table holds hundreds of thousands of distinct CDR3 sequences, about 11% found once. In addition, the sample was reused for a study of T cells expressing NK-cell markers. From that second work: What made the TCR beta cDNA was 5'RACE template switching with UMIs. Several of the experiments relied on an anti-gamma-delta TCR antibody so that only alpha-beta TCR T cells were sorted. More than 5 donors had dominant NKG2C+ clonotypes that comprised about 1.0-7.5% of their CD8+ T cells.

V usage is TRBV5-1 and J usage is TRBJ2-5; D is unclear. This TCR was recovered from a man aged 50 or older who received an inactivated influenza vaccine. The source was PBMCs from blood, collected on the day of vaccination. The CDR3 reads CASSSGDRETQYF. DNA for the CDR3: TGCGCCAGCAGCTCTGGGGATCGGGAGACCCAGTACTTC.